The T cell receptor beta chain described here comes from a study of blood T cell repertoires in COVID-19. Whole-study context: Sites across the United States, Italy and Spain contributed samples from acute and convalescent COVID-19. From T cells, B-cell-depleted T cells, or PBMCs came the material, which was cDNA or gDNA.

The data were produced by immunoSEQ multiplex PCR, yet TCRdb's version contains in-frame clones alone and is incomplete. The data show tens of thousands of clones, roughly 86% seen once. Trimming shortened V by 4 bases and J by 6 bases, and 9 bases separated the two germline ends. Germline CDR1 SGHTA, CDR2 FQGTGA. The CDR3 is 13 residues long. Sequencing was performed on peripheral blood. The rearrangement uses TRBV7-3 and TRBJ2-2; unclear D gene. The source is a woman over 75 with acute or convalescent COVID-19. The CDR3 is CASSSRTAGELFF. CDR3 nucleotide sequence: TGTGCCAGCAGCTCCCGTACGGCCGGGGAGCTGTTTTTT.